This T cell receptor beta chain was captured by sequencing in a study of cytomegalovirus exposure and HLA in healthy donors. Study outcomes and limitations: First-cohort TCR clusters were later found to tend to co-occur in the roughly 110 validation repertoires.

To note about this clone: The target antigen is unknown.

TCRdb keeps only in-frame clones here, not all; method: immunoSEQ multiplex PCR. The sample includes some 310,000 clones, 70% to 90% of them seen just once. Germline V gene lookup returns CDR1 SGHRS and CDR2 YFSETQ. The CDR3 has 15 residues. Losses at the gene ends were 5 bases for V and 8 bases for J; bases not matched to a gene: 9. The sequenced material came from PBMCs. This sequence was found in a man aged 25-45 years in good health and CMV-seronegative. This chain connects TRBV5-1 to TRBJ1-6, with 8 bases fitting TRBD1. Written as DNA, the CDR3 is TGCGCCAGCAGACCTACGCAGGGGGCTTATTCACCCCTCCACTTT. This codes for CASRPTQGAYSPLHF.